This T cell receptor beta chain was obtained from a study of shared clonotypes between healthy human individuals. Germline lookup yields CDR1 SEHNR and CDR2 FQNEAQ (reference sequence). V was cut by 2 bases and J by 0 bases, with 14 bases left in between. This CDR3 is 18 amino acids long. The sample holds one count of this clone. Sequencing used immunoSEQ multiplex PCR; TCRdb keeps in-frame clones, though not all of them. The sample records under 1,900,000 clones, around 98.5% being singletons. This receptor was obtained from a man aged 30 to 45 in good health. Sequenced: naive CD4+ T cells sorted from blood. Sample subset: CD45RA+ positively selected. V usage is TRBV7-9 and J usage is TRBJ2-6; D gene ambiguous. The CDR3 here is CASSLFTRPSSGANVLTF. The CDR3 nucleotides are TGTGCCAGCAGCTTATTCACGAGACCGAGCTCTGGGGCCAACGTCCTGACTTTC.